The 27 T cell receptor beta chains listed next were all sequenced from one sample in a study of cytomegalovirus exposure and HLA in healthy donors. Researchers ran the PCR with 60 Vbeta and 13 Jbeta primers. Measured with immunoSEQ multiplex PCR; TCRdb has only the in-frame clones, and not every one. There are about 96,000 clones in the sample; around 79% occur only once, and roughly an eighth lies in the top ten. Sequencing input: PBMCs. These receptors were collected from a woman in her seventies in good health and CMV-seropositive.

This chain uses TRBV9 with TRBJ2-7, with a tentative D call TRBD1 (5 bases). This CDR3 has 15 residues. Per germline, CDR1 SGDLS and CDR2 YYNGEE. The ends were cut back, 0 bases at V and 8 bases at J, with 18 bases in the middle. This CDR3 reads CASSVEGGHRDQQYF. CDR3 DNA: TGTGCCAGCAGCGTAGAAGGTGGACACCGCGACCAGCAGTACTTC.

The V and J genes are TRBV20-1 and TRBJ1-1, with TRBD1 as a possible D gene (6 bases). Trimming cost V 3 bases and J 11 bases, with 13 bases left between them. The CDR3 has 11 residues. From germline, CDR1 is DFQATT and CDR2 SNEGSKA (reference sequence). For the CDR3, the DNA is TGCAGTGCTAGGGACCAGGGGAGCGCTTTCTTT. This encodes CSARDQGSAFF.

This chain links TRBV30 with TRBJ2-7; D remains unclear. The CDR3 contains 14 residues. CDR1 and CDR2 from the germline V gene are GTSNPN and SVGIG (reference sequence). The V end was cut by 0 bases, the J end by 2 bases, with 11 bases between. CDR3 sequence: CAWSVGRMAYEQYF. The CDR3 bases are TGTGCCTGGAGTGTAGGCAGGATGGCCTACGAGCAGTACTTC.

This clone was observed once. The chain carries TRBV14 and TRBJ1-1, with TRBD1 identical over 7 bases. The CDR3 is 12 amino acids. V shed 4 bases and J 7 bases; nucleotides not matched to a gene: 3. Germline V lookup: CDR1 SGHDN, CDR2 FVKESK. This chain's CDR3 is CASSRQGGEAFF. The DNA of the CDR3 is TGTGCCAGCAGCCGACAGGGCGGTGAAGCTTTCTTT. Full variable domain (outside the CDR3, taken from reference TRBV14 and TRBJ1-1): EAGVTQFPSHSVIEKGQTVTLRCDPISGHDNLYWYRRVMGKEIKFLLHFVKESKQDESGMPNNRFLAERTGGTYSTLKVQPAELEDSGVYFCASSRQGGEAFFGQGTRLTVV.

This clone was seen more than once but under ten times. The V gene is TRBV6-5, the J gene TRBJ1-1; 9 nucleotides align to TRBD1. The CDR3 has 13 amino acids. Losses at the gene ends were 6 bases for V and 6 bases for J; bases not matched to a gene: 5. CDR1 and CDR2 (germline): MNHEY, SVGAGI. Here the CDR3 reads CASRLTGGSEAFF. The CDR3 nucleotides are TGTGCCAGCAGACTAACAGGGGGCTCTGAAGCTTTCTTT.

About this clone itself: A read error may account for a junction end that differs from germline. The same CDR3 also results from other DNA sequences found in this sample. The chain couples TRBV6-5 to TRBJ1-1; no firm D call. From germline, CDR1 is MNHEY and CDR2 SVGAGI. There are 13 residues in the CDR3. CDR3 region: CASSYSTGFEAFF. CDR3 in DNA: TGCGCCAGCAGTTACTCGACGGGGTTTGAAGCTTTCTTT.

The chain carries TRBV4-1 and TRBJ2-6, with TRBD2 matching 9 bases. After removal of 4 bases from V and 3 bases from J, the junction contained 10 bases not matched to a gene. Germline values: CDR1 MGHRA, CDR2 YSYEKL. The CDR3 sequence is 18 residues long. The CDR3 region has the DNA TGCGCCAGCAGCCTAGTAGGACTAGCGACGGATGGGGCCAACGTCCTGACTTTC. Translating it yields CASSLVGLATDGANVLTF.

V gene TRBV11-2 combines with J gene TRBJ2-2, with 8 bases that match TRBD1. The CDR3 totals 15 residues. Germline CDR1 is SGHAT and CDR2 is FQNNGV. The trim removed 5 bases at V and 2 bases at J, leaving 4 bases unmatched. CDR3 sequence (DNA): TGTGCCAGCAGCCCGGGACAGGCTAACACCGGGGAGCTGTTTTTT. As protein: CASSPGQANTGELFF.

The chain recombines TRBV13 with TRBJ2-1; TRBD2 matches at 10 bases. This CDR3 has 15 amino acids. Trimming cost V 2 bases and J 8 bases; bases outside gene matches: 6. Germline lookup yields CDR1 PRHDT and CDR2 FYEKMQ (reference sequence). The DNA of the CDR3 is TGTGCCAGCAGCTTACGGAGCGGGGGGGCTGATGAGCAGTTCTTC. This sequence encodes CASSLRSGGADEQFF.

V and J are TRBV4-2 and TRBJ1-2; a possible D gene is TRBD1 (5 bases). Trimming removed 0 bases at V and 1 base at J, with 12 bases between. The CDR3 covers 16 residues. Germline CDR1 and CDR2: LGHNA and YNFKEQ. CDR3 loop: CASSQDLGHGNYGYTF. As DNA, the CDR3 is TGTGCCAGCAGCCAAGATCTGGGGCATGGTAACTATGGCTACACCTTC.

This clone was recorded only once. The rearrangement joins TRBV2 to TRBJ2-2, with D possibly being TRBD2 (5 bases). Germline values: CDR1 SNHLY, CDR2 FYNNEI. V was trimmed by 8 bases and J by 4 bases, leaving 11 bases between them. CDR3 size: 13 residues. CDR3 bases: TGTGCCAGCTCGAGGGAGTTCACCGGGGAGCTGTTTTTT. Its translation is CASSREFTGELFF.

The rearrangement uses TRBV4-2 and TRBJ2-5; 7 positions match TRBD2. V lost 0 bases, J lost 5 bases, and 0 bases stayed unmatched. This CDR3 is 13 amino acids long. Looked up from germline, CDR1 is LGHNA and CDR2 is YNFKEQ. In DNA, the CDR3 is TGTGCCAGCAGCCAAGACGGGGGGGAGACCCAGTACTTC. Protein: CASSQDGGETQYF.

The J gene is TRBJ1-2, the V gene TRBV7-8, with D unresolved. V lost 0 bases and J 6 bases, leaving 8 bases between the germline ends. Per germline, CDR1 SGHVS and CDR2 FQNEAQ. The CDR3 covers 13 residues. In DNA, the CDR3 is TGTGCCAGCAGCTTAGCGACGGGGAATGGCTACACCTTC. It is translated as CASSLATGNGYTF. Supplemented by reference TRBV7-8 and TRBJ1-2, the full variable domain reads GAGVSQSPRYKVAKRGQDVALRCDPISGHVSLFWYQQALGQGPEFLTYFQNEAQLDKSGLPSDRFFAERPEGSVSTLKIQRTQQEDSAVYLCASSLATGNGYTFGSGTRLTVV.

The chain carries TRBV6-5 and TRBJ1-5; D uncertain. Germline values: CDR1 MNHEY, CDR2 SVGAGI. This CDR3 is built from 13 residues. V was pared by 6 bases and J by 3 bases, with 9 bases between. CDR3 sequence: CASSPPLNQPQHF. CDR3 DNA: TGTGCCAGCAGCCCCCCCCTCAATCAGCCCCAGCATTTT.

This chain joins TRBV14 and TRBJ1-2, with 8 bases that match TRBD1. Trimming cost V 4 bases and J 5 bases; bases outside gene matches: 3. The CDR3 is 13 residues long. Looked up from germline, CDR1 is SGHDN and CDR2 is FVKESK. CDR3: CASSRTGGYGYTF. The CDR3 coding sequence is TGTGCCAGCAGCCGCACAGGGGGTTATGGCTACACCTTC. Complete variable domain (other parts from reference TRBV14 and TRBJ1-2): EAGVTQFPSHSVIEKGQTVTLRCDPISGHDNLYWYRRVMGKEIKFLLHFVKESKQDESGMPNNRFLAERTGGTYSTLKVQPAELEDSGVYFCASSRTGGYGYTFGSGTRLTVV.

The chain has TRBV28 and TRBJ1-5, with D possibly TRBD1 on 5 matching bases. This CDR3 comprises 15 residues. V gave up 6 bases and J gave up 6 bases, with 18 bases separating them. The germline V gene encodes CDR1 MDHEN and CDR2 SYDVKM. CDR3 sequence (DNA): TGTGCCAGCAGCTCCTTCAGGGTATCGGGTCAGCCCCAGCATTTT. Encoded protein: CASSSFRVSGQPQHF.

The chain is built from TRBV28 and TRBJ1-1, with a possible D match to TRBD1 (6 bases). Germline values: CDR1 MDHEN, CDR2 SYDVKM. CDR3 length: 12 amino acids. The V end lost 6 bases, the J end lost 10 bases, and 15 bases lay between the germline ends. CDR3 region: CASRDGRGRAFF. In DNA form, the CDR3 reads TGTGCCAGCAGAGACGGCAGGGGACGAGCTTTCTTT.

About this clone: Germline and junction disagree at one end, which may indicate a read error. The genes are TRBV11-2 and TRBJ1-3; 7 bases fit TRBD1. The CDR3 has 16 residues. Germline V gives CDR1 SGHAT, CDR2 FQNNGV. The CDR3 protein is CANSKLIQGKGNTIYF. The CDR3 nucleotides are TGTGCCAACAGCAAGCTAATACAGGGGAAAGGAAACACCATATATTTT.

This clone turned up a few times. This rearrangement joins TRBV7-6 to TRBJ2-5; the D gene is possibly TRBD2 (6 bases). V was cut by 0 bases and J by 5 bases, with 7 bases left in between. Germline CDR1 and CDR2: SGHVS and FNYEAQ. CDR3 length: 13 amino acids. DNA of the CDR3: TGTGCCAGCAGCTTAGCGGAGGGGGAGACCCAGTACTTC. This translates into CASSLAEGETQYF.

V is TRBV5-1 and J is TRBJ1-4; tentative D call: TRBD1 (5 bases). The germline V gene encodes CDR1 SGHRS and CDR2 YFSETQ. The CDR3 is 16 residues long. Trimming took 2 bases from V and 0 from J, leaving 11 bases between them. DNA for the CDR3: TGCGCCAGCAGCTTCGGACATATGGCAACTAATGAAAAACTGTTTTTT. Residues: CASSFGHMATNEKLFF.

This clone was recorded only once. The V and J genes are TRBV28 and TRBJ2-7; 7 bases align to TRBD1. The V and J ends lost 6 bases and 5 bases, in that order; junction bases with no gene match: 10. The CDR3 is 14 residues long. Germline V CDR1 and CDR2: MDHEN, SYDVKM. The CDR3: CASSPTGEGNEQYF. CDR3 coding DNA: TGTGCCAGCAGCCCTACAGGGGAAGGGAACGAGCAGTACTTC.

In its sample, this clone was seen once. The CDR3 region has the DNA TGCGCCAGCAGCCCTAGCTCTACTAACTATGGCTACACCTTC. Protein sequence: CASSPSSTNYGYTF. The J gene is TRBJ1-2, the V gene TRBV4-3; D gene ambiguous. Germline V gene data show CDR1 as LGHNA and CDR2 as YSLEER. V was pared by 4 bases and J by 0 bases, with 9 bases between. This CDR3 is built from 14 residues.

This chain joins TRBV7-3 and TRBJ2-2; 9 nucleotides match TRBD1. The CDR3 runs to 16 residues. Trimming removed 3 bases from V and 2 bases from J; junction bases left unmatched: 4. The V gene's germline CDR1 is SGHTA and CDR2 FQGTGA. The CDR3 is CASSFPGQGNTGELFF. In DNA form, the CDR3 reads TGTGCCAGCAGCTTCCCGGGACAGGGCAACACCGGGGAGCTGTTTTTT.

The sample holds a few counts of this clone. This chain joins TRBV5-4 and TRBJ2-5, with a tentative D call TRBD1 (6 bases). The CDR3 loop spans 14 amino acids. The V gene lost 4 bases and the J gene lost 0 bases, with 10 bases spanning the gap. Germline values: CDR1 SGHNT, CDR2 YYREEE (reference sequence). The CDR3 loop is CASSTRQDQETQYF. DNA for the CDR3: TGTGCCAGCAGCACTAGACAGGACCAAGAGACCCAGTACTTC.

V and J are TRBV27 and TRBJ2-5, with 12 bases fitting TRBD1. V gave up 6 bases and J gave up 4 bases; unmatched junction bases: 15. Germline CDR1 reads MNHEY; CDR2 reads SMNVEV (reference sequence). CDR3 length equals 18 residues. The chain's CDR3 is CASRPRGTGGFLGETQYF. The CDR3, as DNA: TGTGCCAGCAGACCCCGGGGGACAGGGGGCTTTTTAGGAGAGACCCAGTACTTC.

The V gene is TRBV11-2, the J gene TRBJ2-7; 12 nucleotides line up with TRBD2. The CDR3 covers 15 residues. Germline V gene sequence: CDR1 SGHAT, CDR2 FQNNGV. V lost 3 bases and J lost 2; bases outside the gene matches: 2. The CDR3 region is CASSLSSGGAYEQYF. CDR3 sequence (DNA): TGTGCCAGCAGCTTGTCTAGCGGGGGGGCCTACGAGCAGTACTTC.

This clone came up a few times. This sequence joins TRBV29-1 and TRBJ2-1; TRBD1 matches at 8 bases. The CDR3 extends over 13 amino acids. Germline V gene lookup returns CDR1 SQVTM and CDR2 ANQGSEA. V trimming: 8 bases; J trimming: 2 bases; junction bases outside the gene matches: 5. The DNA for the CDR3 is TGCAGCAGTGACAGGGGAACCTACAATGAGCAGTTCTTC. Amino acid sequence: CSSDRGTYNEQFF.